This TCR beta chain came from a study of blood T cell repertoires in COVID-19. Study overall: Nucleic acid was either cDNA or gDNA, and it came from T cells, B-cell-depleted T cells, or PBMCs.

Sequencing used immunoSEQ multiplex PCR; TCRdb keeps in-frame clones, though not all of them. The table shows over 150,000 clones, with approximately 84% occurring only once. CDR3 length: 16 residues. Germline V gives CDR1 MNHEY, CDR2 SMNVEV (reference sequence). J was trimmed by 4 bases and V by 5 bases; bases with no gene match: 11. What was sequenced was PBMCs or T cells enriched from blood (not recorded which). This chain links TRBV27 with TRBJ1-2; 9 nucleotides match TRBD1. The source of this sequence is a woman in her forties or fifties who had recovered from COVID-19. The CDR3 DNA reads as TGTGCCAGCAGTCCGTCTGGACAGGGGAATAGCTATGGCTACACCTTC. It translates to CASSPSGQGNSYGYTF.